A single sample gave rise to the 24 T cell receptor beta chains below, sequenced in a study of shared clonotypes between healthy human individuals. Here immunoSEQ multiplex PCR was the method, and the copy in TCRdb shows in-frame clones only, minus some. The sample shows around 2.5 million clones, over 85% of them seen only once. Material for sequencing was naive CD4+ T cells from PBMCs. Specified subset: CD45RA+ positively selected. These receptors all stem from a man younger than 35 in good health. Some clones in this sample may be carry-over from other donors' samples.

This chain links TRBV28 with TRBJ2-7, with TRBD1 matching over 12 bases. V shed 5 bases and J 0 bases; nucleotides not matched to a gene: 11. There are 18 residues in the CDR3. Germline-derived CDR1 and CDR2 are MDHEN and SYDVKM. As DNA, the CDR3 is TGTGCCAGCAGTGGTATAGGGGGACAGGGGGCTTACTCCTACGAGCAGTACTTC. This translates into CASSGIGGQGAYSYEQYF.

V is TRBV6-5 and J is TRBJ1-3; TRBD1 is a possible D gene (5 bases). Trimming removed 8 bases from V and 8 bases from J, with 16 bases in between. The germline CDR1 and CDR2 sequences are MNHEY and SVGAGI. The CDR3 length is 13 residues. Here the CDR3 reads CASSAFGGDTIYF. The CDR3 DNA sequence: TGTGCCAGCTCCGCTTTTGGGGGGGACACCATATATTTT.

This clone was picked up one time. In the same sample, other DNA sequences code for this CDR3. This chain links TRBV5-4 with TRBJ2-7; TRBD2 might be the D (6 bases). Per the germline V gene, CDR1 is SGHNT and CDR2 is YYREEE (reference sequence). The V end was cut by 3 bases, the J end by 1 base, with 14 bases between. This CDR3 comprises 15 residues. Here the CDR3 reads CASSWGTSGSYEQYF. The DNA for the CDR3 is TGTGCCAGCAGCTGGGGCACCAGCGGGTCCTACGAGCAGTACTTC.

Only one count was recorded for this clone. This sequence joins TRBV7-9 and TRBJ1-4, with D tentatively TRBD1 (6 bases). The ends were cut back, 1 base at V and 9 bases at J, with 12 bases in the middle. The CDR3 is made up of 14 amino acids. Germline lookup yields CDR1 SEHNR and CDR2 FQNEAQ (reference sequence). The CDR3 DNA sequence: TGTGCCAGCAGCTTAGAATCCAGGGGCCAAAAACTGTTTTTT. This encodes CASSLESRGQKLFF.

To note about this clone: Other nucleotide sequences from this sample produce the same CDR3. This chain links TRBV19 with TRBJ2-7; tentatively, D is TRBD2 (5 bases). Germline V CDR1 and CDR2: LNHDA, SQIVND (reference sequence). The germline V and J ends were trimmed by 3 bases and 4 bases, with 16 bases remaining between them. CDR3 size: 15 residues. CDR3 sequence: CASSIAGGPGYEQYF. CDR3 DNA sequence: TGTGCCAGTAGTATCGCGGGCGGCCCGGGGTACGAGCAGTACTTC.

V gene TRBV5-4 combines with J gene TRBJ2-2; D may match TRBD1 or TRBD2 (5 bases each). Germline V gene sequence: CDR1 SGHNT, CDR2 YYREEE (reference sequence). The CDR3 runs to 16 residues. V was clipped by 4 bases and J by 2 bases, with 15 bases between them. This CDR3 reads CASSPVRGANTGELFF. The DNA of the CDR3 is TGTGCCAGCAGCCCCGTAAGAGGGGCCAACACCGGGGAGCTGTTTTTT. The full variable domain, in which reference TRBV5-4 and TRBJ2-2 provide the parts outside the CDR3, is ETGVTQSPTHLIKTRGQQVTLRCSSQSGHNTVSWYQQALGQGPQFIFQYYREEENGRGNFPPRFSGLQFPNYSSELNVNALELDDSALYLCASSPVRGANTGELFFGEGSRLTVL.

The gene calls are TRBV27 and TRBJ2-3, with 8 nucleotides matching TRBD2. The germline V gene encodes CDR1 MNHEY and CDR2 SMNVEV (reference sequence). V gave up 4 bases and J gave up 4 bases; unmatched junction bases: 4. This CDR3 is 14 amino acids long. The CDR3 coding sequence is TGTGCCAGCAGTTACCGACTAGCGTCAGATACGCAGTATTTT. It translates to CASSYRLASDTQYF.

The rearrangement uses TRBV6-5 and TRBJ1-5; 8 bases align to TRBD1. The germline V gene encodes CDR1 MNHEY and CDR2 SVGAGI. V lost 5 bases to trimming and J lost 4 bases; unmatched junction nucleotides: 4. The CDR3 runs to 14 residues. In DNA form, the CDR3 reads TGTGCCAGCAGTCGACAGGGGAGGAATCAGCCCCAGCATTTT. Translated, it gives CASSRQGRNQPQHF.

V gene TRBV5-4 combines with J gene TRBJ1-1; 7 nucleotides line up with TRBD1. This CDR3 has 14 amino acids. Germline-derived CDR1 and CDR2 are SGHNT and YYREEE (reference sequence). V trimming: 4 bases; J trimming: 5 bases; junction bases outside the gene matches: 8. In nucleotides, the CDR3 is TGTGCCAGCAGCCTCGGACAGGTCCCTACTGAAGCTTTCTTT. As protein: CASSLGQVPTEAFF.

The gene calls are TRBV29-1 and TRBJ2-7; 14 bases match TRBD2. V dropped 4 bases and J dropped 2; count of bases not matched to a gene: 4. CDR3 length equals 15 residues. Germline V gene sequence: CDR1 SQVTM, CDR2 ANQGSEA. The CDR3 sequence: CSVGLAGGHTYEQYF. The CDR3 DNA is TGCAGCGTTGGACTAGCGGGAGGGCACACCTACGAGCAGTACTTC.

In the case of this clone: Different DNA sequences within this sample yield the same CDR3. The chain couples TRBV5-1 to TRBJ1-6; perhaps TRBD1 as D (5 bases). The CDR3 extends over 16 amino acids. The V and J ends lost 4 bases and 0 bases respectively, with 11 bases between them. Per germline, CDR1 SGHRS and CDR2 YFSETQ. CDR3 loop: CASSRDSSSYNSPLHF. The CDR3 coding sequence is TGCGCCAGCAGCCGGGACTCTAGCTCCTATAATTCACCCCTCCACTTT.

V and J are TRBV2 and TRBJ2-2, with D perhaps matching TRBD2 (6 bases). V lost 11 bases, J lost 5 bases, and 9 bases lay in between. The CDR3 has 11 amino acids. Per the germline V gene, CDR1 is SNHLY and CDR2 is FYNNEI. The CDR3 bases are TGTGCCGGAGGGGTAACCGGGGAGCTGTTTTTT. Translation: CAGGVTGELFF.

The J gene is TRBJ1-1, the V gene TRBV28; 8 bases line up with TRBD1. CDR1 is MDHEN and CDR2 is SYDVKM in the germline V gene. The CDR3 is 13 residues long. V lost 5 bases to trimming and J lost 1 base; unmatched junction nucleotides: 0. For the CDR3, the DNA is TGTGCCAGCAGTACAGGGGGGAACACTGAAGCTTTCTTT. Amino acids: CASSTGGNTEAFF.

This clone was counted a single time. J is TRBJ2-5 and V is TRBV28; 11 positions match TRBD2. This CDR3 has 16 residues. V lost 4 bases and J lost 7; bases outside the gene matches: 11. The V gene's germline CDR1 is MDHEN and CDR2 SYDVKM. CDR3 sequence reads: CASSSSGRPRVATQYF. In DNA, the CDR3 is TGTGCCAGCAGTTCTAGCGGGAGGCCGAGGGTTGCGACCCAGTACTTC.

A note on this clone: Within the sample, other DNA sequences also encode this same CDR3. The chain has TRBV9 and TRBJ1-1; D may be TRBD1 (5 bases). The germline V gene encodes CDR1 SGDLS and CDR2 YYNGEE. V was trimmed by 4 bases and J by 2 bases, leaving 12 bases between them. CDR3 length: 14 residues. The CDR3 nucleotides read TGTGCCAGCAGCCCAACGGGGGGAAACACTGAAGCTTTCTTT. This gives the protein CASSPTGGNTEAFF.

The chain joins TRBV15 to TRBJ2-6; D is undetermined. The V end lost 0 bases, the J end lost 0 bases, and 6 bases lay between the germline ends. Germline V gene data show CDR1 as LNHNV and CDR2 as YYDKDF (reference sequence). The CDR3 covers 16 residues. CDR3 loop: CATSRDMGSGANVLTF. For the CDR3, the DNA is TGTGCCACCAGCAGAGATATGGGCTCTGGGGCCAACGTCCTGACTTTC.

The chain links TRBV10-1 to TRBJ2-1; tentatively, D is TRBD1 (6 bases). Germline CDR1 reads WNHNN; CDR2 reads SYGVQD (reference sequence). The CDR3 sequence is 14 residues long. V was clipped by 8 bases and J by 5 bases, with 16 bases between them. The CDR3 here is CASQQGSTDNEQFF. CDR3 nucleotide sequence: TGCGCCAGCCAACAGGGAAGCACCGACAATGAGCAGTTCTTC.

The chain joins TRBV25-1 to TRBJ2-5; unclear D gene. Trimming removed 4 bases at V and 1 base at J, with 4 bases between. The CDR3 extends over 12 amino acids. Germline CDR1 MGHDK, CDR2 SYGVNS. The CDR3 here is CASSGSQETQYF. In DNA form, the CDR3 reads TGTGCCAGCAGTGGCAGCCAAGAGACCCAGTACTTC.

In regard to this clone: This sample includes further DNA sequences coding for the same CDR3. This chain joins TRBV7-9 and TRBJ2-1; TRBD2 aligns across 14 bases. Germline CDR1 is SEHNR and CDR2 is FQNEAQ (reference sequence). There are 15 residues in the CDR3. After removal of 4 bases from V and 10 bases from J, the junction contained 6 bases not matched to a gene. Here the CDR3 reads CASSSRLAGGGEQFF. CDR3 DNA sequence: TGTGCCAGCAGCTCGAGACTAGCGGGAGGGGGGGAGCAGTTCTTC.

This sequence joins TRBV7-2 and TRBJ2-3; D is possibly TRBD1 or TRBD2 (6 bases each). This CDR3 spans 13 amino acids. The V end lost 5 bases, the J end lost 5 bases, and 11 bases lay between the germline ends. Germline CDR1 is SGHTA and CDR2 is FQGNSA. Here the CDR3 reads CASSPGGGDTQYF. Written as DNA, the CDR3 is TGTGCCAGCAGCCCCGGAGGGGGAGATACGCAGTATTTT.

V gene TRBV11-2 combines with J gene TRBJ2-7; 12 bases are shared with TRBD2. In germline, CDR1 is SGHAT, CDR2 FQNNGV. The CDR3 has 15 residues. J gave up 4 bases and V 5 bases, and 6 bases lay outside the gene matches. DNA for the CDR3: TGTGCCAGCAGCCCCCGGACTAGCGGGGTATACGAGCAGTACTTC. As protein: CASSPRTSGVYEQYF.

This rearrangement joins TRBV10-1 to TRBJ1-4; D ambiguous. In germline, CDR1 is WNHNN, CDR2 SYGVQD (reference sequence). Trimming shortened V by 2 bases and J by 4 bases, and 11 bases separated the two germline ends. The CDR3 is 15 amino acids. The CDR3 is CASSEGDGYNEKLFF. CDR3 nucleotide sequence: TGCGCCAGCAGTGAGGGTGACGGATATAATGAAAAACTGTTTTTT.

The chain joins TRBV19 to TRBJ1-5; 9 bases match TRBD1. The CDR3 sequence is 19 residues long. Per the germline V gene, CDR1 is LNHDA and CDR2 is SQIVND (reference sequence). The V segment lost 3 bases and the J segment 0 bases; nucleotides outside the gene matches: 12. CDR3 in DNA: TGTGCCAGTAGTATCCGTCGGGACAGGGACTATTATAGCAATCAGCCCCAGCATTTT. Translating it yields CASSIRRDRDYYSNQPQHF.

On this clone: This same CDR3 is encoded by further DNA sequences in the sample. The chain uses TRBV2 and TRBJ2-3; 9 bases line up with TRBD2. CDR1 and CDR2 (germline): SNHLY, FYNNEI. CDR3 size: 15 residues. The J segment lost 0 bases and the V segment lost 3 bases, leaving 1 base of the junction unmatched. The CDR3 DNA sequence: TGTGCCAGCAGTGAGACTAGCGGAAGCACAGATACGCAGTATTTT. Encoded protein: CASSETSGSTDTQYF.